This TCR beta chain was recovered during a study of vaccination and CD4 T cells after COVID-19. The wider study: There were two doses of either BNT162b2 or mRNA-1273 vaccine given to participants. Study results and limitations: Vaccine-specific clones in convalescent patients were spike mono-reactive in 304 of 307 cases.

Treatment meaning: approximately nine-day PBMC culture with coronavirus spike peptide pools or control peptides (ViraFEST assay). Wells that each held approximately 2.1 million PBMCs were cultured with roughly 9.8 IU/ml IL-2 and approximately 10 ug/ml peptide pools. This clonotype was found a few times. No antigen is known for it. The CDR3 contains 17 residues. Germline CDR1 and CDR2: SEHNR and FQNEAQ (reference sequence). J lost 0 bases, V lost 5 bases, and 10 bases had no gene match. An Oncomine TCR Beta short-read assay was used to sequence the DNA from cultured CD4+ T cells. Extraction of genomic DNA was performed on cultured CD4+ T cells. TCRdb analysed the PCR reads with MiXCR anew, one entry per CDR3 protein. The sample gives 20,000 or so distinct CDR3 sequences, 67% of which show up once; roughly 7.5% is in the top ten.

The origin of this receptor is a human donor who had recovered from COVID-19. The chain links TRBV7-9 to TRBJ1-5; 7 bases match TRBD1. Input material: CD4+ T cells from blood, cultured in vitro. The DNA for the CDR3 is TGTGCCAGCAGCCTAGGAGGGACAGACCATAGCAATCAGCCCCAGCATTTT. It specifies CASSLGGTDHSNQPQHF.